Sequencing of this T cell receptor beta chain was carried out in a study of CD8+CD57+ T cells in acquired aplastic anemia. Study conclusions and caveats: Between patients and controls, some 31 CD8+ CDR3 sequences were found in common. Levels of CD8+ Simpson's diversity were not significantly distinct in patients versus controls.

CDR3 and TCR beta VDJ profiling relied on genomic DNA as the template. TCRdb recomputed calls from the reads with MiXCR, one row per CDR3 protein. This repertoire shows about 160,000 distinct CDR3 sequences, roughly 50% found once; its top ten account for roughly 29%. Previously, flow cytometry had revealed CD8+CD57+ cell expansion in the patients chosen for sequencing. Severe acquired aplastic anemia was diagnosed in all patients. On this clonotype: Its target is not known.

The clonotype originates from a human donor with aplastic anemia. What was sequenced was sorted CD4+, CD8+, or CD8+CD57+ T cells (not recorded which) from PBMCs.

In DNA form, the CDR3 reads TGCGCCAGCAGCCAAGAGACAGGGTTTATTGGCTACACCTTC. It specifies CASSQETGFIGYTF. The rearrangement links TRBV4-3 to TRBJ1-2, with 7 nucleotides matching TRBD1. Looked up from germline, CDR1 is LGHNA and CDR2 is YSLEER. The trim removed 0 bases at V and 7 bases at J, leaving 5 bases unmatched. The CDR3 totals 14 residues.